One T cell receptor beta chain is described in this entry. This clonotype has ten or more counts. Which antigen it targets is not known. Base quality data are lacking; no much larger clone is found one base away. The data derive from a study of T cells in Graves' hyperthyroidism and ophthalmopathy (dated by TCRdb to the late 2010s). Concerning the study at large: Peripheral blood samples were taken at the time of initial diagnosis, prior to any treatment. To identify TCR V-J signatures that set the groups apart, the researchers used a discovery cohort of about a hundred patients, made up of fewer than 50 with Graves' ophthalmopathy and some 60 with stable Graves' hyperthyroidism. Prospective prediction of ophthalmopathy was tested in an independent validation cohort consisting of under 20 hyperthyroidism patients and around 16 patients who later progressed to ophthalmopathy. The approximately 100 discovery patients were randomly split 7:3 into training and test sets. Thyroid tissue and blood T-cell repertoires from about 6 Graves' hyperthyroidism patients were also compared in the study. After blood sampling, hyperthyroidism patients were treated with methimazole at a starting dose of 30 mg daily, and ophthalmopathy patients were treated with high-dose intravenous methylprednisolone. TCR Vbeta CDR3 sequencing of 135 peripheral blood samples (roughly 41 ophthalmopathy, some 75 hyperthyroidism and some 17 progressor patients) is reported in the paper. Overall study results and their limits: During validation, the model predicted progression to ophthalmopathy a median of approximately 7 months ahead of onset, with 70.59% sensitivity and almost 75% specificity. In cross-validation, a model built on a 13 V-J signature told ophthalmopathy apart from stable hyperthyroidism with 85% to 90% sensitivity and about 81% specificity, and in testing the same model reached 80%/75%. No statistical method was used to fix the sample size in advance, and group allocation was not hidden from the investigators. Most expanded thyroid clonotypes (frequency above 0.001) were also detected in blood, a finding suggesting that blood repertoires may reflect thyroid immune responses.

The CDR3 goes from the cysteine to the phenylalanine over 12 residues. Of the read, only the CDR3 DNA is kept; its 36 bases are in frame from base 1. Via the germline V gene (reference sequence), CDR1 is DFQATT and CDR2 SNEGSKA. V is shortened by 4 bases, J by 3 bases, and the region joining them spans 7 bases. The TCR beta CDR3 regions were amplified from the RNA transcripts. A first-round RT-PCR of the TCR CDR3 used the HTBI primer set with the Qiagen OneStep RT-PCR kit. Libraries were constructed in a second round of multiplex PCR, after which size selection and purification were performed. The libraries were sequenced on an Illumina HiSeq2000 using paired-end 100 bp reads. The authors' pipeline ran thus. SOAPnuke was used to process the raw data, removing reads that contained adapters or uncalled bases, had a mean Phred below 15, or lacked an exact match to the constant primer or identifier. High-quality paired reads were merged using COPE v1.2.5, and each unique nucleotide sequence was defined as a clonotype. Clonotypes were aligned to IMGT TRBV, TRBD and TRBJ reference segments using MiTCR v1.1. Only V-J combinations with frequency above 0.0001, covering roughly 99% of repertoires, were analysed. A TCS score was defined as the ratio between F50 (clonal expansion) and ExV (chaos), using BLOSUM62-based TCRdist between CDR3 peptides within each V-J. Welch's t-statistics and random forest reduced fewer than 550 V-J features to 10 to 15, which were used in a naive Bayes classifier (R e1071). In-frame beta chains were kept once TCRdb had trimmed the public reads at Q25 with fastp and called clones with MiXCR. Each entry is one CDR3 protein sequence, shown with its most common DNA and genes. The V and J calls shown here were made by TCRdb, not taken from the authors' results. In this sample the table shows about 200,000 distinct CDR3 sequences, about 15% of which occur a single time. The leading ten clones occupy about 50% of the sample.

Stable Graves' hyperthyroidism was defined as no progression to ophthalmopathy during 18 months of follow-up. The hyperthyroidism patients were between 18 and 65 years old and newly diagnosed, with a disease duration of less than 2 months. Exclusion was applied to patients with uncontrolled infections, other autoimmune diseases, pregnancy or lactation. Diagnoses relied on clinical symptoms, serum thyroxine and TRAb, thyroid ultrasound and orbital computed tomography. Ficoll-Paque density gradient centrifugation was used to isolate PBMCs from around 9.1 ml of fresh peripheral blood. Total RNA was extracted using Trizol reagent, and RNA quality was assessed on an Agilent 2100 Bioanalyzer.

This sequence originates from a woman between 50 and 59 years old with Graves' hyperthyroidism. Material: blood. Rearrangement joined TRBV20-1 to TRBJ2-1; the D gene cannot be resolved reliably. The CDR3 in this case is CSANKNYNEQFF. The sequence in DNA is TGCAGTGCTAACAAAAACTACAATGAGCAGTTCTTC.